This TCR beta chain derives from a study of blood T cell repertoires in COVID-19. About the research overall: Researchers got acute and convalescent COVID-19 samples from the United States, Italy and Spain.

Per the original methods: Amplification with reference gene primers provided the estimates of nucleated cell counts. Assay: immunoSEQ multiplex PCR; the TCRdb copy retains only in-frame clones and omits some. V and J calls plus clone size are reproduced from that table; the DNA served to infer D and trimming. The data contain 110,000 or so clones, around 90% of them singletons. The J segment lost 1 base and the V segment lost 3 bases, leaving 4 bases of the junction unmatched. The CDR3 covers 15 residues. Looked up from germline, CDR1 is SGDLS and CDR2 is YYNGEE. The chain couples TRBV9 to TRBJ2-7; the match to TRBD1 covers 10 bases. The sequenced material came from peripheral blood. This receptor was identified in a woman aged 50 to 60 with acute or convalescent COVID-19. CDR3 nucleotide sequence: TGTGCCAGCAGCGCGGGACAGGGGCCTTCCTACGAGCAGTACTTC. It specifies CASSAGQGPSYEQYF.